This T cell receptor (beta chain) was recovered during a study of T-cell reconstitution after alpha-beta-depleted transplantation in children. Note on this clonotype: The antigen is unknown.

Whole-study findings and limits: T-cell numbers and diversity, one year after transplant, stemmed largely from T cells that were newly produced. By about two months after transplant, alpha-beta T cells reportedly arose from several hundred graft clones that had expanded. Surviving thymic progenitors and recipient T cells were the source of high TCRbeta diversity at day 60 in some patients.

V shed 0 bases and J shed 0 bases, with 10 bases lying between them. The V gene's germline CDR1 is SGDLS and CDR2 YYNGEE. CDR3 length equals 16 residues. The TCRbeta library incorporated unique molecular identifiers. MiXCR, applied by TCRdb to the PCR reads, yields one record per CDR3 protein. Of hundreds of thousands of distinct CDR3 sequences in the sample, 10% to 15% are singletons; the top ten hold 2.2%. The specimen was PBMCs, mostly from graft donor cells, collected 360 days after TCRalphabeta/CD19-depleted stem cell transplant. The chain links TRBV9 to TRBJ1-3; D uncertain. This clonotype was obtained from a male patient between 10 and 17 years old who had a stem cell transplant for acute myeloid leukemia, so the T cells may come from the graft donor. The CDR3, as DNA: TGTGCCAGCAGCGTAGAGCCTGTAACCTCTGGAAACACCATATATTTT. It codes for CASSVEPVTSGNTIYF. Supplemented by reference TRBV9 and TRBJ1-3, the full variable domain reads DSGVTQTPKHLITATGQRVTLRCSPRSGDLSVYWYQQSLDQGLQFLIQYYNGEERAKGNILERFSAQQFPDLHSELNLSSLELGDSALYFCASSVEPVTSGNTIYFGEGSWLTVV.